Below are 11 T cell receptor beta chains sequenced from a single sample in a study of memory CD4+ T cells and cytomegalovirus serostatus. The sort gate was single viable CD3+CD4+CD8-CD45RO+ cells for memory CD4+ T cells. The protocol was immunoSEQ multiplex PCR, while the TCRdb copy is restricted to in-frame clones and leaves out a portion. The sample records 40,000 to 55,000 clones, 74% being singletons. Sequencing was carried out using memory CD4+ T cells from blood. These receptors originate from an adult in good health and CMV-seropositive.

The chain employs TRBV11-3 and TRBJ1-2, with D unresolved. The CDR3 length is 15 residues. Germline loops: CDR1 SGHNT, CDR2 YENEEA. Trimming stripped 5 bases from V and 3 bases from J, with 16 bases between. Written as DNA, the CDR3 is TGTGCCAGCAGCCCCCGACGGGAGGGTGACTATGGCTACACCTTC. It is translated as CASSPRREGDYGYTF.

This clone showed up just a few times. This rearrangement joins TRBV21-1 to TRBJ1-2; whether TRBD1, the table's D call, matches the DNA was not checked. TRBV21-1 is designated a pseudogene. CDR3 length: 16 residues. The CDR3 bases are TGTGCCAGCCCAGGGGGCAGGGTATCCCATAGCTATGGCTACACCTTC. This gives the protein CASPGGRVSHSYGYTF.

The chain recombines TRBV7-2 with TRBJ2-2; TRBD2 matches at 7 bases. Per the germline V gene, CDR1 is SGHTA and CDR2 is FQGNSA. The length of the CDR3 is 15 residues. Trimming took 2 bases from V and 4 from J; bases not matched to a gene: 4. The CDR3 reads CASSLNGGSTGELFF. The DNA for the CDR3 is TGTGCCAGCAGCTTAAACGGGGGGAGCACCGGGGAGCTGTTTTTT. Filled out from reference TRBV7-2 and TRBJ2-2, the complete variable domain reads GAGVSQSPSNKVTEKGKDVELRCDPISGHTALYWYRQSLGQGLEFLIYFQGNSAPDKSGLPSDRFSAERTGGSVSTLTIQRTQQEDSAVYLCASSLNGGSTGELFFGEGSRLTVL.

This clone was recorded a few times. The chain has TRBV6-5 and TRBJ1-1; D call uncertain. The CDR3 is 14 residues long. V lost 3 bases and J 4 bases, leaving 12 bases between the germline ends. In germline, CDR1 is MNHEY, CDR2 SVGAGI. CDR3 sequence: CASSYKVSLTEAFF. CDR3 DNA sequence: TGTGCCAGCAGTTATAAGGTATCCCTCACTGAAGCTTTCTTT.

In its sample, this clone was seen once. J is TRBJ1-1 and V is TRBV13; TRBD1 agrees at 7 bases. The CDR3 totals 15 residues. The ends lost 0 bases at V and 0 bases at J; junction bases unmatched: 1. Germline CDR1 reads PRHDT; CDR2 reads FYEKMQ (reference sequence). The CDR3 spells CASSLGDRVNTEAFF. Written as DNA, the CDR3 is TGTGCCAGCAGCTTAGGCGACAGGGTGAACACTGAAGCTTTCTTT.

V usage is TRBV7-9 and J usage is TRBJ2-7; D remains unclear. The CDR3 is 12 amino acids. V dropped 0 bases and J dropped 7 bases, with 7 bases sitting between them. Germline V lookup: CDR1 SEHNR, CDR2 FQNEAQ (reference sequence). The DNA of the CDR3 is TGTGCCAGCAGCTTAGCGGGGTGGGAGCAGTACTTC. Translation gives CASSLAGWEQYF.

This clone was counted a few times. The chain has TRBV4-3 and TRBJ2-7, with 8 bases that match TRBD1. Germline-derived CDR1 and CDR2 are LGHNA and YSLEER. V gave up 0 bases and J gave up 1 base; unmatched junction bases: 8. The CDR3 is 17 residues long. The CDR3 DNA is TGCGCCAGCAGCCAAGAATGGGGACAGGCGTTGTCCTACGAGCAGTACTTC. This codes for CASSQEWGQALSYEQYF.

The chain carries TRBV2 and TRBJ2-7, with 7 positions matching TRBD1. Trimming removed 7 bases from V and 5 bases from J; junction bases left unmatched: 8. The CDR3 spans 13 residues. CDR1 and CDR2 from the germline V gene are SNHLY and FYNNEI. In nucleotides, the CDR3 is TGTGCCAGCACCTCAGACAGGGTTAACGAGCAGTACTTC. It translates to CASTSDRVNEQYF. Full variable domain (outside the CDR3, taken from reference TRBV2 and TRBJ2-7): EPEVTQTPSHQVTQMGQEVILRCVPISNHLYFYWYRQILGQKVEFLVSFYNNEISEKSEIFDDQFSVERPDGSNFTLKIRSTKLEDSAMYFCASTSDRVNEQYFGPGTRLTVT.

The gene calls are TRBV13 and TRBJ2-7; no reliable D call. V shed 0 bases and J shed 0 bases, with 9 bases lying between them. Germline V gene sequence: CDR1 PRHDT, CDR2 FYEKMQ (reference sequence). This CDR3 has 15 amino acids. CDR3 sequence (DNA): TGTGCCAGCAGCTTAGGGGAGAGGAGCTCCTACGAGCAGTACTTC. Translation gives CASSLGERSSYEQYF.

This clone occurred a few times. CDR3 sequence reads: CASSLSNQRGTEAFF. CDR3 sequence (DNA): TGTGCCAGCAGCTTATCTAATCAACGAGGCACTGAAGCTTTCTTT. This chain connects TRBV7-3 to TRBJ1-1; D ambiguous. The germline V gene has CDR1 SGHTA and CDR2 FQGTGA. V lost 2 bases to trimming and J lost 4 bases, with 14 bases between them. The CDR3 is 15 amino acids.

The chain is built from TRBV11-2 and TRBJ1-2, with no clear D. Germline values: CDR1 SGHAT, CDR2 FQNNGV. The CDR3 length is 14 residues. V lost 1 base to trimming and J lost 3 bases, with 9 bases between them. The DNA for the CDR3 is TGTGCCAGCAGCTTAGCGGTGGTTGACTATGGCTACACCTTC. This encodes CASSLAVVDYGYTF.